The source of this T cell receptor (beta chain) is a study of T cell changes during pregnancy in multiple sclerosis. Profiling relied on immunoSEQ multiplex PCR, and the TCRdb table lists in-frame clones only, not all of them. The sample includes 33,000 or so clones, 80% to 90% of them seen just once. The CDR3 is 11 amino acids. V lost 8 bases to trimming and J lost 13 bases, with 17 bases between them. Germline lookup yields CDR1 SNHLY and CDR2 FYNNEI. The receptor was isolated from a female donor with multiple sclerosis, enrolled in a pregnancy study. This chain connects TRBV2 to TRBJ1-2; D perhaps matches TRBD1 (5 bases). Sample: CD8+ T cells from peripheral blood mononuclear cells, taken in the third trimester of pregnancy. The CDR3 nucleotides are TGTGCCAGCGTTGGAGACAGCCGGAGCACCTTC. This sequence encodes CASVGDSRSTF.